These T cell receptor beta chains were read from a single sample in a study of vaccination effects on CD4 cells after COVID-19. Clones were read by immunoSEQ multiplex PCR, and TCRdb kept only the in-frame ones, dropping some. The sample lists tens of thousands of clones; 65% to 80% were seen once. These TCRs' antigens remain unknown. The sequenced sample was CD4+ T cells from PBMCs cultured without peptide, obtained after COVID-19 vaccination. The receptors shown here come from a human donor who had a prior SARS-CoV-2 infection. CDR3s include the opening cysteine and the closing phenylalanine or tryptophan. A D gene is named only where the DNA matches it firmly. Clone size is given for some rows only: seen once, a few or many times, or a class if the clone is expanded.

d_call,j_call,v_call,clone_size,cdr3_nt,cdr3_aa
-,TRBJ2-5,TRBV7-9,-,TGTGCCAGCAGCTTAGTCGGGGTTGGCGAGACCCAGTACTTC,CASSLVGVGETQYF
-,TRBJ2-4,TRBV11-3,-,TGTGCCAGCAGGGGTTATGCCAAAAACATTCAGTACTTC,CASRGYAKNIQYF
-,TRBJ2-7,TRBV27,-,TGTGCCAGCAGTTTTTTGGGACCCTCCTACGAGCAGTACTTC,CASSFLGPSYEQYF
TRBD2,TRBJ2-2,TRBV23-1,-,TGCGCCAGCAGTCATCTAGCGGGAAGATCCGGGGAGCTGTTTTTT,CASSHLAGRSGELFF
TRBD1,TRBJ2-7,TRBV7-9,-,TGTGCCAGCAGCTACAAGACAGGGGGCGCCTCCTACGAGCAGTACTTC,CASSYKTGGASYEQYF
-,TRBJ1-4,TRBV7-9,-,TGTGCCAGCAGCCCGAAGTACCGGACAGAACAGCTGTTTTTT,CASSPKYRTEQLFF
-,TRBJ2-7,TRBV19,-,TGTGCCAGTAGTATGGTGATGGGCTACGAGCAGTACTTC,CASSMVMGYEQYF
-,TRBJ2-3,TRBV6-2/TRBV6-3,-,TGTGCCAGCAGTTCTTCCTCTGGCACAGATACGCAGTATTTT,CASSSSSGTDTQYF
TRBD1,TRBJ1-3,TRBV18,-,TGTGCCAGCTCAGAGACAGGGAACTCTGGAAACACCATATATTTT,CASSETGNSGNTIYF
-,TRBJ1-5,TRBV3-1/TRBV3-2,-,TGTGCCAGCAGCCATGGACGCAATCAGCCCCAGCATTTT,CASSHGRNQPQHF
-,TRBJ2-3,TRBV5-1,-,TGCGCCAGCAGCTTGGTAGCCGGGTTGGGCACAGATACGCAGTATTTT,CASSLVAGLGTDTQYF
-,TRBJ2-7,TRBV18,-,TGTGCCAGCTCACCACCAGACAGGTATACCTACGAGCAGTACTTC,CASSPPDRYTYEQYF
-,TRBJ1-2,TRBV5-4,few,TGTGCCAGCAGCGTGGGCCTAGCTAACTATGGCTACACCTTC,CASSVGLANYGYTF
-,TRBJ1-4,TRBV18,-,TGTGCCAGCTCCCCGAGGGATCCAGGCCGCTCTGCAACTAATGAAAAACTGTTTTTT,CASSPRDPGRSATNEKLFF
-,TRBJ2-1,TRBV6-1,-,TGTGCCAGCAGTGAAGCGCTCAACTACAATGAGCAGTTCTTC,CASSEALNYNEQFF
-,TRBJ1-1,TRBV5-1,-,TGCGCCAGTATTGACGCATCTGGGGGGACTGAAGCTTTCTTT,CASIDASGGTEAFF
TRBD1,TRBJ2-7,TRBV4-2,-,TGTGCCAGCAGCCACCAGAATCCGGGACAGCCCTACGAGCAGTACTTC,CASSHQNPGQPYEQYF
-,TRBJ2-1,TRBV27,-,TGTGCCAGCAGTTTACGGGGATTTTCCAATGAGCAGTTCTTC,CASSLRGFSNEQFF
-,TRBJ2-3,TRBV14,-,TGTGCCAGCAGCCTATCCGATTTTCTGACAGATACGCAGTATTTT,CASSLSDFLTDTQYF
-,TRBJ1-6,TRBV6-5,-,TGTGCCAGCAGTTACTCAGCGGGTACGGATAATTCACCCCTCCACTTT,CASSYSAGTDNSPLHF
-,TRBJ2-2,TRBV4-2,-,TGTGCCAGCAGCCAATTCACCGGGGAGCTGTTTTTT,CASSQFTGELFF
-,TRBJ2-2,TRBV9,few,TGTGCCAGCAGCGTAGCTGGCAGGGAGACCGGGGAGCTGTTTTTT,CASSVAGRETGELFF
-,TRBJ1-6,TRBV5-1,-,TGCGCCAGCAGGGTCGGACCCACGGATAATTCACCCCTCCACTTT,CASRVGPTDNSPLHF